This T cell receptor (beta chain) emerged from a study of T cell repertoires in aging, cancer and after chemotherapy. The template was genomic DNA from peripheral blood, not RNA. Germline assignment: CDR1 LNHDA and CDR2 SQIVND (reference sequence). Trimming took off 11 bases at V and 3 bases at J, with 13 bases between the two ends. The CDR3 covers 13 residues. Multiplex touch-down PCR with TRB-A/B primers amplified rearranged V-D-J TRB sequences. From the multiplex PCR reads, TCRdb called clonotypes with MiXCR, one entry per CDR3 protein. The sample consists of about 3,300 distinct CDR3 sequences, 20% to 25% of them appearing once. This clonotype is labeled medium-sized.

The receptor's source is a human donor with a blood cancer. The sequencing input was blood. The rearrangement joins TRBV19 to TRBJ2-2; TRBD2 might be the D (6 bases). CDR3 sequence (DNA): TGTGCCGGAGGGTTTCACTACACCGGGGAGCTGTTTTTT. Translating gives CAGGFHYTGELFF.